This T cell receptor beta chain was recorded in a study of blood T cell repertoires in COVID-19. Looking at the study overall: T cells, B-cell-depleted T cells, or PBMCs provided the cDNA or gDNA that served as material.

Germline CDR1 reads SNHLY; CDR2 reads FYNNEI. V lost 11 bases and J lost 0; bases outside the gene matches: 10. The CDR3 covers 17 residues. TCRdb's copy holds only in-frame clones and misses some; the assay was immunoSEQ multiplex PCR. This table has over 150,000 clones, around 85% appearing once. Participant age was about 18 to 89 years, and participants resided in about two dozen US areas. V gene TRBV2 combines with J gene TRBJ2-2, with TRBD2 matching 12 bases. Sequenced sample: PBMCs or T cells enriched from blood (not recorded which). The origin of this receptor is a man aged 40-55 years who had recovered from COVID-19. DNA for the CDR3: TGTGCCTCATCGGGACTAGCGGGCGAAGCGAACACCGGGGAGCTGTTTTTT. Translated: CASSGLAGEANTGELFF.